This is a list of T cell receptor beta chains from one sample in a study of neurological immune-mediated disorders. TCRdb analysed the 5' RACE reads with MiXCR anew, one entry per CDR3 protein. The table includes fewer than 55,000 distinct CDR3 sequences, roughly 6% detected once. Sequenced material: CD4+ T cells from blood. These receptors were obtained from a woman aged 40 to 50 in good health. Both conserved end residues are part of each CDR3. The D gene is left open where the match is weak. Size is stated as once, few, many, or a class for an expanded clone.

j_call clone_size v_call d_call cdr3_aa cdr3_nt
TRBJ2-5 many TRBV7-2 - CASEEALAARETQYF TGTGCCAGCGAGGAAGCTCTTGCGGCCAGAGAGACCCAGTACTTC
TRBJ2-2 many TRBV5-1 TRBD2 CASTAAGTSGRAGELFF TGCGCCAGCACCGCTGCCGGGACTAGCGGGAGAGCCGGGGAGCTGTTTTTT
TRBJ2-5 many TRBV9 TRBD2 CASSVGGRKETQYF TGTGCCAGCAGCGTGGGCGGGAGAAAGGAGACCCAGTACTTC
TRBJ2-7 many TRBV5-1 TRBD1 CASSLRQGVNEQYF TGCGCCAGCAGCTTGCGACAGGGTGTCAACGAGCAGTACTTC
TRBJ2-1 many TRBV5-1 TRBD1 CASSLEGTGINEQFF TGCGCCAGCAGCTTGGAAGGGACAGGGATCAATGAGCAGTTCTTC
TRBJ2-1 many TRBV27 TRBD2 CASSLGTRVRGEQFF TGTGCCAGCAGTTTAGGGACTAGAGTCCGGGGTGAGCAGTTCTTC
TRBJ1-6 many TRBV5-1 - CASSLLNPYNSPLHF TGCGCCAGCAGCTTGTTGAACCCGTATAATTCACCCCTCCACTTT
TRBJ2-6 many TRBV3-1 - CASSQSLGNVLTF TGTGCCAGCAGCCAGTCTCTGGGGAACGTCCTGACTTTC
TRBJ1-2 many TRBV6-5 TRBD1 CASRGTGGNYGYTF TGTGCCAGCAGAGGGACAGGGGGTAACTATGGCTACACCTTC
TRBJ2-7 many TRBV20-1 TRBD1 CSARDPTGTGYEQYF TGCAGTGCTAGAGATCCTACCGGGACAGGCTACGAGCAGTACTTC
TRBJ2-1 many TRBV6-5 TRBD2 CASSRLAGEGHEQFF TGTGCCAGCAGTCGGCTAGCGGGAGAAGGGCATGAGCAGTTCTTC
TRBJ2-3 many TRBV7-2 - CASSLGRTDTQYF TGTGCCAGCAGCTTAGGCCGCACAGATACGCAGTATTTT
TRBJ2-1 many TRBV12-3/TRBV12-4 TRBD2 CASSLAGGSAYNEQFF TGTGCCAGCAGTTTAGCGGGAGGGTCGGCCTACAATGAGCAGTTCTTC
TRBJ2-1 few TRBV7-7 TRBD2 CASSATSGSHNEQFF TGTGCCAGCAGCGCGACTAGCGGGAGTCACAATGAGCAGTTCTTC
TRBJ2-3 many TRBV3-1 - CASSQERSGIGDTQYF TGTGCCAGCAGCCAAGAGAGGTCGGGGATAGGAGATACGCAGTATTTT
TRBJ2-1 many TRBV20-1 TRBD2 CSASSGSPYNEQFF TGCAGTGCTTCTAGCGGGAGTCCCTACAATGAGCAGTTCTTC
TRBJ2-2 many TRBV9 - CASSSGRQANTGELFF TGTGCCAGCAGCTCGGGGAGACAGGCAAACACCGGGGAGCTGTTTTTT
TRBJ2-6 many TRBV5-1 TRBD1 CASSAQGAGANVLTF TGCGCCAGCAGCGCCCAGGGGGCTGGGGCCAACGTCCTGACTTTC
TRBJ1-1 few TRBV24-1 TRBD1 CATRRGTDTEAFF TGTGCCACCAGGAGAGGGACAGACACTGAAGCTTTCTTT
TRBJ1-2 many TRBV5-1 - CASSPGTNYGYTF TGCGCCAGCAGCCCGGGGACTAACTATGGCTACACCTTC
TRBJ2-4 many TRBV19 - CASMDRAGVAKNIQYF TGTGCCAGTATGGATCGCGCAGGGGTAGCCAAAAACATTCAGTACTTC
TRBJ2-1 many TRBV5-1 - CASSLLLDINNEQFF TGCGCCAGCAGCTTACTCCTAGACATTAACAATGAGCAGTTCTTC
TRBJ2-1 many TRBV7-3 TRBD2 CASSRGSVGIYNEQFF TGTGCCAGCAGCCGCGGGAGCGTGGGAATATACAATGAGCAGTTCTTC
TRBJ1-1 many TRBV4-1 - CASSARDPGAEAFF TGCGCCAGCAGCGCCCGGGACCCTGGCGCTGAAGCTTTCTTT
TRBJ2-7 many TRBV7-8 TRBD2 CASSLEASGRGKDPYEQYF TGTGCCAGCAGCTTAGAGGCTAGCGGGAGGGGAAAGGATCCCTACGAGCAGTACTTC